Sequencing of this T cell receptor (beta chain) was carried out in a study of post-analysis software for immune sequencing data. Notes on the study in general: Compared with controls, patients had more of roughly five TRBV segments, including TRBV5-6, TRBV5-1 and TRBV20-1.

Carried by the TCR beta cDNA libraries were unique molecular identifiers. TCRdb reprocessed the PCR reads via MiXCR and lists one record per CDR3 protein. Among about 570,000 distinct CDR3 sequences listed, 34% were seen once. This clonotype has only a few counts. Its antigen is undetermined. There are 13 residues in the CDR3. V lost 7 bases to trimming and J lost 2 bases, with 15 bases between them. The germline V gene encodes CDR1 SQVTM and CDR2 ANQGSEA. This chain links TRBV29-1 with TRBJ2-7; D possibly corresponds to TRBD1 (6 bases). Sequenced material: blood. The sequence came from a girl aged 2 to 17 with multiple sclerosis. The CDR3 protein is CSATKAGAYEQYF. The CDR3 DNA reads TGCAGCGCCACTAAGGCAGGGGCCTACGAGCAGTACTTC.